The 18 T cell receptor beta chains in this list originate from one sample, sequenced in a study of T cells after yellow fever vaccination. From the 5' RACE reads, TCRdb called clonotypes with MiXCR, one entry per CDR3 protein. This sample has under 55,000 distinct CDR3 sequences, with about 6.6% found just once. Sequencing used CD8+ T cells not binding an NS4B(214-222) dextramer, sorted from PBMCs, obtained roughly seven weeks after the first yellow fever vaccination. Every receptor here comes from a man in his late teens or twenties who received the YFV17D yellow fever vaccine.

The chain joins TRBV4-3 to TRBJ1-2, with D maybe TRBD1 (5 bases). Germline CDR1 reads LGHNA; CDR2 reads YSLEER. V was shortened by 1 base and J by 0 bases, with 12 bases between the two germline ends. The CDR3 runs 16 residues. The CDR3 reads CASSQVPGDSNYGYTF. The CDR3 DNA reads TGCGCCAGCAGCCAAGTCCCCGGGGACTCTAACTATGGCTACACCTTC.

In this sample, this clonotype turned up a few times. V usage is TRBV4-3 and J usage is TRBJ2-2, with TRBD1 as a possible D gene (5 bases). The V and J ends lost 1 base and 7 bases respectively, with 16 bases between them. This CDR3 comprises 16 residues. Germline V gene lookup returns CDR1 LGHNA and CDR2 YSLEER. CDR3 region: CASSQAGQTQGGELFF. CDR3 DNA sequence: TGCGCCAGCAGCCAAGCAGGCCAGACTCAGGGCGGGGAGCTGTTTTTT.

This clonotype was detected ten times or more. The chain links TRBV20-1 to TRBJ1-1, with D uncertain. The CDR3 has 13 amino acids. V was trimmed by 6 bases and J by 1 base, leaving 12 bases between them. Germline lookup yields CDR1 DFQATT and CDR2 SNEGSKA (reference sequence). The CDR3 loop reads CSASRRENTEAFF. The CDR3 coding sequence is TGCAGTGCCTCCCGACGAGAGAACACTGAAGCTTTCTTT.

There are a few counts of this clonotype. The chain uses TRBV11-2 and TRBJ1-1; D not certain. Trimming stripped 5 bases from V and 2 bases from J, with 9 bases between. CDR1 and CDR2 (germline): SGHAT, FQNNGV. The CDR3 totals 13 residues. CDR3 protein: CASSAGLNTEAFF. Here the CDR3 DNA reads TGTGCCAGCAGCGCAGGCCTTAACACTGAAGCTTTCTTT.

This clonotype was seen at least ten times. This chain connects TRBV11-2 to TRBJ1-1; D is perhaps TRBD1 (5 bases). V was clipped by 3 bases and J by 5 bases, with 7 bases between them. The CDR3 totals 12 residues. Germline V lookup: CDR1 SGHAT, CDR2 FQNNGV. The chain's CDR3 is CASSFGGTEAFF. The DNA of the CDR3 is TGTGCCAGCAGCTTTGGGGGGACTGAAGCTTTCTTT.

In this sample, this clonotype turned up a few times. The chain recombines TRBV7-9 with TRBJ2-3, with D uncertain. Deletions cut 4 bases from V and 0 bases from J, with 11 bases between. CDR1 and CDR2 (germline): SEHNR, FQNEAQ (reference sequence). The CDR3 is 15 residues long. The CDR3 DNA reads TGTGCCAGCAGCTCAGTCCGGCTTAGCACAGATACGCAGTATTTT. Its translation: CASSSVRLSTDTQYF.

Comments on this clonotype: This may be a read error: a much more frequent sequence differs by one nucleotide. This chain links TRBV21-1 with TRBJ1-6. TRBV21-1 is reported as a pseudogene. CDR3 length equals 15 residues. The CDR3 nucleotides read TGTGCCAGCAGCAAAGTTTCGGGGAACCGTTCACCCCTCCACTTT. This encodes CASSKVSGNRSPLHF.

The chain combines TRBV4-2 with TRBJ2-5, with 10 bases identical to TRBD2. J gave up 3 bases and V 1 base, and 8 bases lay outside the gene matches. The CDR3 is 17 amino acids. Germline V gives CDR1 LGHNA, CDR2 YNFKEQ. CDR3 in DNA: TGTGCCAGCAGCCAAGGACGAATCCTAGCGGGGGAAGAGACCCAGTACTTC. Protein sequence: CASSQGRILAGEETQYF.

Ten or more counts support this clonotype. The J gene is TRBJ2-4, the V gene TRBV15; D may be TRBD1 (5 bases). V lost 1 base and J 8 bases, leaving 9 bases between the germline ends. The V gene's germline CDR1 is LNHNV and CDR2 YYDKDF (reference sequence). The CDR3 covers 13 residues. The CDR3 loop is CATSRGGPDIQYF. The CDR3 DNA follows: TGTGCCACCAGCAGAGGGGGCCCGGACATTCAGTACTTC.

This clonotype was observed many times. The chain is built from TRBV6-6 and TRBJ2-5; unclear D gene. This CDR3 spans 13 amino acids. Between the trimmed V and J ends, which lost 6 bases and 1 base, there was a span of 9 bases. Per the germline V gene, CDR1 is MNHNY and CDR2 is SVGAGI (reference sequence). CDR3 in DNA: TGTGCCAGCAGACCAAAACTCCAAGAGACCCAGTACTTC. As protein: CASRPKLQETQYF.

This clonotype was picked up many times. The chain links TRBV7-9 to TRBJ2-5; 8 nucleotides match TRBD2. The germline V gene has CDR1 SEHNR and CDR2 FQNEAQ (reference sequence). CDR3 length: 16 amino acids. After removal of 1 base from V and 2 bases from J, the junction contained 6 bases not matched to a gene. The chain's CDR3 is CASSLVPAGVQETQYF. In nucleotides, the CDR3 is TGTGCCAGCAGCTTAGTTCCAGCGGGGGTACAAGAGACCCAGTACTTC.

This clonotype has only a few counts. The chain carries TRBV4-1 and TRBJ1-6; TRBD1 matches 9 bases. V dropped 2 bases and J dropped 7; count of bases not matched to a gene: 3. This CDR3 has 15 residues. Germline CDR1 is MGHRA and CDR2 is YSYEKL. CDR3 bases: TGCGCCAGCAGCCAATTGGGACAGGGCAATTCACCCCTCCACTTT. Translated, it gives CASSQLGQGNSPLHF.

There are a few counts of this clonotype. J is TRBJ1-3 and V is TRBV4-1; D remains ambiguous. Germline V lookup: CDR1 MGHRA, CDR2 YSYEKL. V dropped 2 bases and J dropped 3 bases, with 8 bases sitting between them. The CDR3 length is 14 residues. CDR3 in DNA: TGCGCCAGCAGCCAACAGAGTAATGGAAACACCATATATTTT. This sequence encodes CASSQQSNGNTIYF.

This clonotype was counted at least ten times. The rearrangement joins TRBV27 to TRBJ2-1; 11 nucleotides line up with TRBD1. After removal of 6 bases from V and 7 bases from J, the junction contained 5 bases not matched to a gene. There are 14 residues in the CDR3. In germline, CDR1 is MNHEY, CDR2 SMNVEV (reference sequence). CDR3: CASSLGQGVNEQFF. CDR3 DNA: TGTGCCAGCAGCTTGGGACAGGGGGTGAATGAGCAGTTCTTC.

In its sample, this clonotype was seen a few times. The V gene is TRBV7-6, the J gene TRBJ1-1; D unclear. The V end lost 0 bases, the J end lost 1 base, and 9 bases lay between the germline ends. The germline V gene encodes CDR1 SGHVS and CDR2 FNYEAQ. This CDR3 is built from 15 residues. This CDR3 is CASSLAWRGNTEAFF. In DNA, the CDR3 is TGTGCCAGCAGCTTAGCGTGGAGAGGGAACACTGAAGCTTTCTTT. Full variable domain (remainder filled in from reference TRBV7-6 and TRBJ1-1): GAGVSQSPRYKVTKRGQDVALRCDPISGHVSLYWYRQALGQGPEFLTYFNYEAQQDKSGLPNDRFSAERPEGSISTLTIQRTEQRDSAMYRCASSLAWRGNTEAFFGQGTRLTVV.

About this clonotype itself: This could be a read error, since a much larger clone is one nucleotide away. As the CDR3 is not closed by the conserved phenylalanine or tryptophan, this likely results from a read error. V is TRBV6-1 and J is TRBJ2-4; 7 positions match TRBD1. From germline, CDR1 is MNHNS and CDR2 SASEGT. Losses at the gene ends were 8 bases for V and 1 base for J; bases not matched to a gene: 8. The CDR3 loop spans 15 amino acids. The CDR3 DNA follows: TGTGCCAGCCGGACAGGCCCCTCTGCCAAAAACATTCAGTACTAC. It encodes CASRTGPSAKNIQYY.

This clonotype was found a few times. The CDR3 coding sequence is TGTGCCAGCAGCTCCCGGCGACAGGGCGGATCTCAGCCCCAGCATTTT. The encoded protein is CASSSRRQGGSQPQHF. The chain links TRBV7-3 to TRBJ1-5, with 7 bases that match TRBD1. Germline V lookup: CDR1 SGHTA, CDR2 FQGTGA. The CDR3 length is 16 residues. Unmatched junction bases numbered 12, after V lost 4 bases and J lost 6 bases. The variable domain in full, with the rest retrieved from reference TRBV7-3 and TRBJ1-5, is GAGVSQTPSNKVTEKGKYVELRCDPISGHTALYWYRQSLGQGPEFLIYFQGTGAADDSGLPNDRFFAVRPEGSVSTLKIQRTERGDSAVYLCASSSRRQGGSQPQHFGDGTRLSIL.

This clonotype was observed at least ten times. The chain couples TRBV3-1 to TRBJ2-5; 11 bases match TRBD2. V gave up 0 bases and J gave up 5 bases; unmatched junction bases: 5. The CDR3 spans 16 residues. CDR1 and CDR2 (germline): LGHDT, YNNKEL (reference sequence). The CDR3 loop reads CASSQEGGLAVETQYF. CDR3 in DNA: TGTGCCAGCAGCCAAGAGGGGGGACTAGCGGTGGAGACCCAGTACTTC.